This entry features one T cell receptor (beta chain) sequence. Its specificity is not known. Produced via immunoSEQ multiplex PCR; TCRdb's table is partial and in-frame only. The data hold around 56,000 clones, with 75% to 85% observed a single time. This specimen comes from a study of OX40 agonist ivuxolimab in advanced cancers. Whole-study context: An agonistic anti-OX40 (CD134) antibody, ivuxolimab, was used to treat the patients. The study, taken as a whole, reports: At 0.1 to 3.0 mg/kg, CD4+ and CD8+ blood T cells expanded clonally by week 6.

The clonotype originates from an adult with an advanced solid tumor such as melanoma, head and neck, liver or kidney cancer. The input for sequencing was CD4+ or CD8+ T cells sorted from blood, taken in a trial of the OX40 agonist ivuxolimab.

CDR3 sequence reads: CASSKLGGTEAFF. The DNA of the CDR3 is TGTGCCAGCAGCAAACTCGGAGGGACTGAAGCTTTCTTT. The rearrangement joins TRBV9 to TRBJ1-1; D remains unclear. Germline assignment: CDR1 SGDLS and CDR2 YYNGEE. This CDR3 has 13 amino acids. Trimming stripped 4 bases from V and 5 bases from J, with 12 bases between.